These 21 T cell receptor beta chains originate from one sample sequenced in a study of Ad26.COV2.S vaccination and SARS-CoV-2 variants. Treatment denoted: around 19 received Ad26.COV2.S at low or high dose, single or two shots; five or six received placebo; per-sample allocation not given. Samples analyzed were those drawn on day 63 after the first vaccine or placebo injection. The method was immunoSEQ multiplex PCR; TCRdb's version includes in-frame clones alone and lacks a portion of them. The repertoire holds roughly 700,000 clones, roughly 90% seen once, with around 1.5% in the top ten. This sample comprised peripheral blood, obtained in a trial of Ad26.COV2.S vaccine versus placebo. These receptors came from a person between 18 and 65 years old who received the Ad26.COV2.S COVID-19 vaccine or a placebo.

The rearrangement uses TRBV5-1 and TRBJ1-1, with TRBD1 identical over 7 bases. V was clipped by 3 bases and J by 5 bases; unmatched bases: 10. The CDR3 length is 15 residues. CDR1 and CDR2 from the germline V gene are SGHRS and YFSETQ. Here the CDR3 DNA reads TGCGCCAGCAGCTCCGACAGGGTCCGAGGAACTGAAGCTTTCTTT. As protein: CASSSDRVRGTEAFF.

This sequence joins TRBV19 and TRBJ1-6; D remains ambiguous. Trimming left V 10 bases short and J 6 bases short, with 16 bases between. CDR1 LNHDA and CDR2 SQIVND come from the germline V gene (reference sequence). There are 14 residues in the CDR3. The CDR3 sequence: CATAQTRSNSPLHF. The CDR3 nucleotides are TGTGCCACCGCCCAGACCCGGAGTAATTCACCCCTCCACTTT.

The sample holds a few counts of this clone. V and J are TRBV5-1 and TRBJ1-2, with D possibly TRBD1 on 5 matching bases. V was trimmed by 0 bases and J by 8 bases, leaving 11 bases between them. Germline-derived CDR1 and CDR2 are SGHRS and YFSETQ. This CDR3 is built from 13 residues. The CDR3 spells CASSLAGRDGYTF. CDR3 sequence (DNA): TGCGCCAGCAGCTTGGCGGGACGAGACGGCTACACCTTC.

The chain couples TRBV19 to TRBJ2-1, with 7 bases lining up with TRBD2. V lost 5 bases to trimming and J lost 7 bases; unmatched junction nucleotides: 5. The CDR3 sequence is 13 residues long. CDR1 and CDR2 (germline): LNHDA, SQIVND (reference sequence). The CDR3 nucleotides are TGTGCCAGTAGTCGCCCGGGGGGAAATGAGCAGTTCTTC. Residues: CASSRPGGNEQFF.

Details on this clone: Other DNA sequences in this specimen translate into the identical CDR3. The rearrangement links TRBV18 to TRBJ2-7; D may be TRBD2 (6 bases). Looked up from germline, CDR1 is KGHSH and CDR2 is LQKENI. The ends were cut back, 2 bases at V and 4 bases at J, with 9 bases in the middle. This CDR3 comprises 13 residues. The CDR3 is CASSPGGGYEQYF. For the CDR3, the DNA is TGTGCCAGCTCACCAGGTGGGGGGTACGAGCAGTACTTC.

The chain employs TRBV19 and TRBJ2-7; TRBD1 matches at 8 bases. The length of the CDR3 is 14 residues. CDR1 is LNHDA, CDR2 SQIVND, per germline (reference sequence). The V segment lost 3 bases and the J segment 4 bases; nucleotides outside the gene matches: 5. The DNA of the CDR3 is TGTGCCAGTAGTATCCGACAGGGGACATACGAGCAGTACTTC. As protein: CASSIRQGTYEQYF.

Only a few counts were recorded for this clone. V and J are TRBV19 and TRBJ2-7, with a weak D call TRBD2 (6 bases). Germline CDR1 LNHDA, CDR2 SQIVND (reference sequence). V gave up 3 bases and J gave up 3 bases, with 12 bases separating them. This CDR3 is 14 amino acids long. CDR3 in amino acids: CASSINLASYEQYF. The CDR3 DNA sequence: TGTGCCAGTAGTATTAATCTAGCGAGCTACGAGCAGTACTTC.

CDR3: CASSQDGPGLAVTDTQYF. The DNA of the CDR3 is TGCGCCAGCAGCCAAGACGGACCGGGACTAGCGGTTACAGATACGCAGTATTTT. The rearrangement links TRBV4-3 to TRBJ2-3, with 11 bases that match TRBD2. Germline V gene sequence: CDR1 LGHNA, CDR2 YSLEER. V lost 0 bases, J lost 3 bases, and 8 bases stayed unmatched. The length of the CDR3 is 18 residues.

The V call is TRBV7-2, the J call TRBJ1-5; D gene unclear. The CDR3 is 15 residues long. Trimming took 1 base from V and 0 from J, leaving 7 bases between them. In germline, CDR1 is SGHTA, CDR2 FQGNSA. CDR3 in DNA: TGTGCCAGCAGCTTAGAGGACTTTAGCAATCAGCCCCAGCATTTT. Amino acid sequence: CASSLEDFSNQPQHF.

This chain uses TRBV30 with TRBJ1-5, with D maybe TRBD1 (6 bases). The V gene lost 0 bases and the J gene lost 7 bases, with 13 bases spanning the gap. The CDR3 has 14 residues. CDR1 GTSNPN and CDR2 SVGIG come from the germline V gene (reference sequence). The DNA for the CDR3 is TGTGCCTGGAGTGTAGGGGGGGAGGGACAGCCCCAGCATTTT. Protein: CAWSVGGEGQPQHF.

V is TRBV29-1 and J is TRBJ1-1; tentative D call: TRBD1 (5 bases). With 7 bases removed from V and 3 bases from J, the gap between germline ends came to 15 bases. This CDR3 contains 13 residues. Germline assignment: CDR1 SQVTM and CDR2 ANQGSEA. CDR3 amino acids: CSAQRGEYTEAFF. The DNA for the CDR3 is TGCAGCGCCCAGAGGGGCGAGTACACTGAAGCTTTCTTT.

The chain is built from TRBV5-1 and TRBJ2-7; TRBD1 matches 10 bases. V was pared by 1 base and J by 2 bases, with 3 bases of the junction left unmatched. The CDR3 spans 15 residues. The V gene's germline CDR1 is SGHRS and CDR2 YFSETQ. The DNA of the CDR3 is TGCGCCAGCAGCTTGCACGGGACAGGGGCCTACGAGCAGTACTTC. Translating it yields CASSLHGTGAYEQYF.

The V and J genes are TRBV7-9 and TRBJ1-6, with 9 positions matching TRBD1. Trimming removed 2 bases from V and 9 bases from J; junction bases left unmatched: 14. This CDR3 is 18 amino acids long. CDR1 and CDR2 (germline): SEHNR, FQNEAQ (reference sequence). The CDR3, as DNA: TGTGCCAGCAGCTTAACCCTCCGGACAGGGGAAATAGGTTCACCCCTCCACTTT. Its translation is CASSLTLRTGEIGSPLHF.

V and J are TRBV5-1 and TRBJ1-1; TRBD1 agrees at 10 bases. The CDR3 consists of 18 residues. V lost 0 bases, J lost 1 base, and 9 bases stayed unmatched. Germline V gene data show CDR1 as SGHRS and CDR2 as YFSETQ. The CDR3 loop reads CASSLGPGQGRWNTEAFF. As DNA, the CDR3 is TGCGCCAGCAGCTTGGGGCCGGGACAGGGGCGGTGGAACACTGAAGCTTTCTTT.

The chain links TRBV4-1 to TRBJ2-1; 7 bases align to TRBD1. V trimming: 0 bases; J trimming: 7 bases; junction bases outside the gene matches: 6. The CDR3 has 15 residues. Germline CDR1 is MGHRA and CDR2 is YSYEKL. The CDR3 here is CASSQESTQGNEQFF. The CDR3 DNA follows: TGCGCCAGCAGCCAAGAAAGCACACAGGGGAATGAGCAGTTCTTC.

Here the CDR3 DNA reads TGTGCCAGCAGCCCGGCCCGGGCAGGCGTAAACACCATATATTTT. It translates to CASSPARAGVNTIYF. V usage is TRBV5-6 and J usage is TRBJ1-3; the D is unclear. V lost 4 bases, J lost 6 bases, and 17 bases lay in between. Germline V gene data show CDR1 as SGHDT and CDR2 as YYEEEE. This CDR3 is 15 amino acids long.

V gene TRBV2 combines with J gene TRBJ1-5; a weak D match, TRBD1 (6 bases). V lost 4 bases and J 9 bases, leaving 16 bases between the germline ends. The CDR3 is made up of 14 amino acids. Germline-derived CDR1 and CDR2 are SNHLY and FYNNEI. The CDR3 is CASSAGTSGGPQHF. The CDR3 DNA reads TGTGCCAGCAGTGCAGGGACATCCGGTGGGCCCCAGCATTTT. Supplemented by reference TRBV2 and TRBJ1-5, the full variable domain reads EPEVTQTPSHQVTQMGQEVILRCVPISNHLYFYWYRQILGQKVEFLVSFYNNEISEKSEIFDDQFSVERPDGSNFTLKIRSTKLEDSAMYFCASSAGTSGGPQHFGDGTRLSIL.

This clone was seen a few times. Other nucleotide sequences in the sample specify the same CDR3. The chain carries TRBV12-3 or TRBV12-4 and TRBJ1-3, with D unresolved. This CDR3 has 12 residues. With 5 bases removed from V and 4 bases from J, the gap between germline ends came to 6 bases. The CDR3 protein is CASSLMGNTIYF. The CDR3 coding sequence is TGTGCCAGCAGTCTGATGGGAAACACCATATATTTT.

The CDR3 DNA reads as TGTGCCAGCAGCCGGACACAGGGTGGGGAGACCCAGTACTTC. It codes for CASSRTQGGETQYF. The chain recombines TRBV5-4 with TRBJ2-5; D possibly corresponds to TRBD1 (6 bases). V lost 4 bases to trimming and J lost 5 bases, with 15 bases between them. The CDR3 runs 14 residues. Per germline, CDR1 SGHNT and CDR2 YYREEE (reference sequence).

V and J are TRBV5-6 and TRBJ1-5, with D unclear. This CDR3 region has 12 residues. The V gene's germline CDR1 is SGHDT and CDR2 YYEEEE. Trimming took off 1 base at V and 6 bases at J, with 5 bases between the two ends. As DNA, the CDR3 is TGTGCCAGCAGCTTGTGGGGTCAGCCCCAGCATTTT. This sequence encodes CASSLWGQPQHF.

This clone appeared a few times. This chain joins TRBV7-6 and TRBJ2-1, with D possibly matching TRBD1 (5 bases). V was trimmed by 3 bases and J by 4 bases, leaving 19 bases between them. The CDR3 sequence is 17 residues long. Germline V lookup: CDR1 SGHVS, CDR2 FNYEAQ. CDR3 nucleotides: TGTGCCAGCAGCTTGGCCCAGGGCCAGCTAAAGTACAATGAGCAGTTCTTC. Its translation is CASSLAQGQLKYNEQFF.